There are a few counts of the clone carrying this T cell receptor (beta chain). The sampling schedule covered blood at baseline, cycle 4 day 1, and cycle 7 day 1. The entry originates in a study of OX40 agonist ivuxolimab in advanced cancers. Overall study context: Every patient in dose escalation had hepatocellular carcinoma, melanoma, renal cell or head and neck cancer.

Libraries were prepared by immunoSEQ multiplex PCR; TCRdb keeps only in-frame clonotypes and omits some of them. The sample has 45,000 to 65,000 clones, around four fifths seen once. The material sequenced was CD4+ or CD8+ T cells sorted from blood, taken in a trial of the OX40 agonist ivuxolimab. This clonotype was obtained from an adult with an advanced solid tumor such as melanoma, head and neck, liver or kidney cancer.

For the CDR3, the DNA is TGTGCCAGTAAGACGAGGGGCGCTGGGGGCTACACCTTC. Its translation is CASKTRGAGGYTF. The V and J genes are TRBV19 and TRBJ1-2; a possible D gene is TRBD1 (5 bases). This CDR3 region has 13 residues. CDR1 and CDR2 from the germline V gene are LNHDA and SQIVND (reference sequence). Trimming removed 7 bases from V and 8 bases from J, with 17 bases in between.